Included here is one T cell receptor beta chain sequence, with context. These data belong to a study of blood T cell repertoires in COVID-19. How the authors handled the data: Amplifying reference gene primers gave estimates of nucleated cell counts. The method was immunoSEQ multiplex PCR; TCRdb's version includes in-frame clones alone and lacks a portion of them. The DNA was the basis for D and trimming; V, J and clone size are from that table. The table lists roughly 100,000 clones, about four fifths of them singletons, with 12% in the top ten. This CDR3 is 20 amino acids long. Sequenced input: peripheral blood. This chain uses TRBV21-1 with TRBJ2-4; the table's D gene call, TRBD1, was not cross checked with the DNA. TRBV21-1 is reported as a pseudogene. This TCR was recovered from a human donor in a cohort sampled during active COVID-19. The CDR3 sequence is CASSITGQGENARAKNIQYF. The CDR3 nucleotides read TGTGCCAGCAGCATAACAGGACAGGGTGAAAATGCTAGGGCCAAAAACATTCAGTACTTC.